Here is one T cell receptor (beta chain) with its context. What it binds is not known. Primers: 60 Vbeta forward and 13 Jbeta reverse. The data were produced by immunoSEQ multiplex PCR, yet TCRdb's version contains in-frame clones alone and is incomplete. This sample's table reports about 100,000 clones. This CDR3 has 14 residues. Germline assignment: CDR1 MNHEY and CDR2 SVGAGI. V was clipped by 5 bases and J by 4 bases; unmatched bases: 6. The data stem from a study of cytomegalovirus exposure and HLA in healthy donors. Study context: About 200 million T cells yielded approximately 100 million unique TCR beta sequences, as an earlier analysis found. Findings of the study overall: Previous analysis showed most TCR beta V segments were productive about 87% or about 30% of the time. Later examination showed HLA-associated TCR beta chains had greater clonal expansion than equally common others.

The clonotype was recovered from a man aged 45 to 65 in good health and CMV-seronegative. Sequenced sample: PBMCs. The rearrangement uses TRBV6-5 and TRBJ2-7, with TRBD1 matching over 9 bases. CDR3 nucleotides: TGTGCCAGCAGTGCCCGGGACAGGGTATACGAGCAGTACTTC. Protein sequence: CASSARDRVYEQYF.